This TCR beta chain was captured by sequencing in a study of cytotoxic CD8 clonotypes in ibrutinib-treated CLL. Turning to the study itself: Included were 11 relapsed/refractory and about 15 treatment-naive patients, of whom some 17 were IGHV unmutated. After treatment lasting a median approximately eleven months, range 6 to 36, response samples were collected.

A note on this clone: Antigen: not known.

Study observations and caveats: Public clonotypes were seen rarely and were contracted or stable on treatment.

CDR1 and CDR2 from the germline V gene are SGHNT and YENEEA. The CDR3 has 15 amino acids. The V end lost 1 base, the J end lost 6 bases, and 13 bases lay between the germline ends. Investigators sought sequencing depths of between 1 in 200,000 and 1 in 1 million T cells. Clones were read by immunoSEQ multiplex PCR, and TCRdb kept only the in-frame ones, dropping some. The sample includes 250,000 to 350,000 clones, approximately 76% seen only once; the top ten take approximately 5.1%. The source was PBMCs, collected at disease progression, from a patient treated with ibrutinib. The TCR originated in a human donor with chronic lymphocytic leukemia. The V and J genes are TRBV11-3 and TRBJ2-1; D is tentatively TRBD1 or TRBD2 (5 bases each). CDR3 sequence (DNA): TGTGCCAGCAGCTTAGGGGGGAAAACTACCAATGAGCAGTTCTTC. The encoded protein is CASSLGGKTTNEQFF.